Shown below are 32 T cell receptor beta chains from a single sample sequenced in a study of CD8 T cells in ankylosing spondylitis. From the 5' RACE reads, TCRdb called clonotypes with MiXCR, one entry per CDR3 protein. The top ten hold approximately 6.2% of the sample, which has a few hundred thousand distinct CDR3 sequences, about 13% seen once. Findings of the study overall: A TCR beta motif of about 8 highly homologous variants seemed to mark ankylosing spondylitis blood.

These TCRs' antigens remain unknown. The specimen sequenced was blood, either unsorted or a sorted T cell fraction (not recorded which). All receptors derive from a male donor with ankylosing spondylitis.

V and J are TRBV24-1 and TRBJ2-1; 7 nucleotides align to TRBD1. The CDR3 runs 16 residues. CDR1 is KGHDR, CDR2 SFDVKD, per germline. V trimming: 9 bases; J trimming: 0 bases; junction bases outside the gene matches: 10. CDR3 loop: CATSTRDRVSYNEQFF. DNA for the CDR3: TGTGCCACCTCGACACGGGACAGAGTCTCCTACAATGAGCAGTTCTTC.

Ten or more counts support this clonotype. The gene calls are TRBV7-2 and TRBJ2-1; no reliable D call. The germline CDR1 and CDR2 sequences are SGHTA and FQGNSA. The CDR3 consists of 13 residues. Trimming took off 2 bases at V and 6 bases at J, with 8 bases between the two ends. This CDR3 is CASSLRPPNEQFF. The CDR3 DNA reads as TGTGCCAGCAGCTTAAGGCCGCCCAATGAGCAGTTCTTC. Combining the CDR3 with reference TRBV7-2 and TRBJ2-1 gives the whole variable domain GAGVSQSPSNKVTEKGKDVELRCDPISGHTALYWYRQSLGQGLEFLIYFQGNSAPDKSGLPSDRFSAERTGGSVSTLTIQRTQQEDSAVYLCASSLRPPNEQFFGPGTRLTVL.

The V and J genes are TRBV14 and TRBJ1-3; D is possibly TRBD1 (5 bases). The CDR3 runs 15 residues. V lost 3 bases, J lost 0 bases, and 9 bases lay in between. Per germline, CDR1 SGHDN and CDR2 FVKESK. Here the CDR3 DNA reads TGTGCCAGCAGCCACGCTACAGGCTCTGGAAACACCATATATTTT. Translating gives CASSHATGSGNTIYF.

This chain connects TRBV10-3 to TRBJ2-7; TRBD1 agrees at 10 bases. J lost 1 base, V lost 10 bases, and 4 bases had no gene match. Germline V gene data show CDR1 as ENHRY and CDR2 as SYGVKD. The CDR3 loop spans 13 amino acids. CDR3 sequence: CATGTGESYEQYV. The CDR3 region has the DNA TGTGCCACCGGGACAGGGGAGTCCTACGAGCAGTACGTC.

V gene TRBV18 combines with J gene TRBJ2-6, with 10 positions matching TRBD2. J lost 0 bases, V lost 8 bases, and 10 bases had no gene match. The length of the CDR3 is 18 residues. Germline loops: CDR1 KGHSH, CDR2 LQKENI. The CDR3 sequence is CASLARLAGASGANVLTF. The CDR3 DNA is TGTGCCAGCCTCGCCCGGCTAGCGGGAGCCTCTGGGGCCAACGTCCTGACTTTC.

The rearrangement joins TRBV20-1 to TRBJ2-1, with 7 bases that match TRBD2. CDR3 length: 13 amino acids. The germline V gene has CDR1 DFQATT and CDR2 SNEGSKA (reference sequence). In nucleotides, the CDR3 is TGCAGCCTCGCCGCGGGAGACTACAATGAGCAGTTCTTC. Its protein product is CSLAAGDYNEQFF.

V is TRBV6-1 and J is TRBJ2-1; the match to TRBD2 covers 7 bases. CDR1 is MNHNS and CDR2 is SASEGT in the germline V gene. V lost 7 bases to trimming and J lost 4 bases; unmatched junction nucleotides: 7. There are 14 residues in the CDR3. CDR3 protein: CASTVASGYNEQFF. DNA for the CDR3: TGTGCCAGCACAGTTGCTAGCGGTTACAATGAGCAGTTCTTC.

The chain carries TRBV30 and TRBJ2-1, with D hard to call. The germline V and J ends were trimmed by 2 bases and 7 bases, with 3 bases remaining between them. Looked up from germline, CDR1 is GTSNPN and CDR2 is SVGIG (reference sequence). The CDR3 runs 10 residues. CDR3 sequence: CAWSTNEQFF. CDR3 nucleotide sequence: TGTGCCTGGAGTACGAATGAGCAGTTCTTC.

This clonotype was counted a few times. The CDR3 DNA sequence: TGCGCCACCATGGAGGGGGGGGCCGGGGAGCTGTTTTTT. Its protein is CATMEGGAGELFF. The V and J genes are TRBV10-2 and TRBJ2-2; a weak D match, TRBD2 (7 bases). The germline V gene has CDR1 WSHSY and CDR2 SAAADI. The CDR3 loop spans 13 amino acids. Deletions cut 10 bases from V and 6 bases from J, with 15 bases between.

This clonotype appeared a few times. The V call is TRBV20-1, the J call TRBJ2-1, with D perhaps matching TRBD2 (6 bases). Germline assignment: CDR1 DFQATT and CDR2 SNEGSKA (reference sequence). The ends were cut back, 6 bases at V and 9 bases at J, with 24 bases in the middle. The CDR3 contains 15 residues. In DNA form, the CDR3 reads TGCAGTGCGAGAAGGGTAGCGTCGGGGGAGGTTGAGCAGTTCTTC. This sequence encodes CSARRVASGEVEQFF.

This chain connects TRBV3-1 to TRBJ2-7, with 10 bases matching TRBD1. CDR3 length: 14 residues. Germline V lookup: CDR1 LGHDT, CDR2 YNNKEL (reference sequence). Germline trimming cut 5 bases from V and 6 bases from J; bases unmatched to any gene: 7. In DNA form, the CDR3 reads TGTGCCAGCAGCTACCTCGGGACAGGGGCCGAGCAGTACTTC. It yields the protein CASSYLGTGAEQYF.

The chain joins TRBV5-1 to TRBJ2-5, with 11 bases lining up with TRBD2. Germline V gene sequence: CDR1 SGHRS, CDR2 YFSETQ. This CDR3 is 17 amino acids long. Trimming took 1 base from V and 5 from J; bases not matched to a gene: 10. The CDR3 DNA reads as TGCGCCAGCAGCTTGCTGGCTAGCGGGAGGAGGAGTGAGACCCAGTACTTC. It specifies CASSLLASGRRSETQYF.

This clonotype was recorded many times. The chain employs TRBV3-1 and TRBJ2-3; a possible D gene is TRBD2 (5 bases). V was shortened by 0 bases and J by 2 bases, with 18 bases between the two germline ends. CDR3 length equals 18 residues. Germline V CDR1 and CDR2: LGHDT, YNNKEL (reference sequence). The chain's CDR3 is CASSQEADRKPFTDTQYF. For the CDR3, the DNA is TGTGCCAGCAGCCAAGAAGCGGACCGGAAGCCCTTCACAGATACGCAGTATTTT.

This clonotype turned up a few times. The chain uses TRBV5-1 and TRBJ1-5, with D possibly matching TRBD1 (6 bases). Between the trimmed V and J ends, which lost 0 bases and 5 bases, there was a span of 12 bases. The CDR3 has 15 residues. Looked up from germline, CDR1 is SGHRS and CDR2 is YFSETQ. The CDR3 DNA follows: TGCGCCAGCAGCTTGGCAGGGGCACGGGATCAGCCCCAGCATTTT. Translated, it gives CASSLAGARDQPQHF.

This chain's CDR3 is CASTQTGGLNTEAFF. CDR3 DNA sequence: TGTGCCAGCACCCAGACGGGGGGGCTGAACACTGAAGCTTTCTTT. The genes are TRBV27 and TRBJ1-1; perhaps TRBD1 as D (6 bases). V gave up 7 bases and J gave up 0 bases, with 15 bases separating them. The CDR3 sequence is 15 residues long. The V gene's germline CDR1 is MNHEY and CDR2 SMNVEV (reference sequence).

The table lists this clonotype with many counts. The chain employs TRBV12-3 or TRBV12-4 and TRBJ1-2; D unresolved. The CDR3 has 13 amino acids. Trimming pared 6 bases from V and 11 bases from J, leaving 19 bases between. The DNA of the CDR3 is TGTGCCAGCAGCTCAGTCCAGGACGGCGATTACACCTTC. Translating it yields CASSSVQDGDYTF.

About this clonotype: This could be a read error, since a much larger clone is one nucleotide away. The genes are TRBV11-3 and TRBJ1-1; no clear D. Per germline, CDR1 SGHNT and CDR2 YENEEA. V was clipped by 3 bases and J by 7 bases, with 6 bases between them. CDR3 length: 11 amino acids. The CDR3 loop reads CASSLVDEAFF. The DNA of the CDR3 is TGTGCCAGCAGCTTGGTCGATGAAGCTTTCTTT. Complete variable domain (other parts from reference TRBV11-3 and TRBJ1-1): EAGVVQSPRYKIIEKKQPVAFWCNPISGHNTLYWYLQNLGQGPELLIRYENEEAVDDSQLPKDRFSAERLKGVDSTLKIQPAELGDSAVYLCASSLVDEAFFGQGTRLTVV.

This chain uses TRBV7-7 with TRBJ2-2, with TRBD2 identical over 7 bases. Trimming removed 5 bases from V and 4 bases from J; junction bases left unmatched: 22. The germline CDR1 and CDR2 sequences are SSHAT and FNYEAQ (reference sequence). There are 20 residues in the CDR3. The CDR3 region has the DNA TGTGCCAGCAGCAACGTAATACTAGAATATCGCGGGAGCAGCACCGGGGAGCTGTTTTTT. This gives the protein CASSNVILEYRGSSTGELFF.

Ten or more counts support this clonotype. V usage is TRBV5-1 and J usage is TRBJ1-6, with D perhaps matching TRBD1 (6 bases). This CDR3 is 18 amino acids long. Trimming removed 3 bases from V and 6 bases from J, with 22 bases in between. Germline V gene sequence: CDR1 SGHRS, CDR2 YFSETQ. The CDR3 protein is CASSSIPSGTQTNSPLHF. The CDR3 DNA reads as TGCGCCAGCAGCTCTATTCCCTCCGGGACACAGACTAATTCACCCCTCCACTTT. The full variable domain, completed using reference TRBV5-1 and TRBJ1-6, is KAGVTQTPRYLIKTRGQQVTLSCSPISGHRSVSWYQQTPGQGLQFLFEYFSETQRNKGNFPGRFSGRQFSNSRSEMNVSTLELGDSALYLCASSSIPSGTQTNSPLHFGNGTRLTVT.

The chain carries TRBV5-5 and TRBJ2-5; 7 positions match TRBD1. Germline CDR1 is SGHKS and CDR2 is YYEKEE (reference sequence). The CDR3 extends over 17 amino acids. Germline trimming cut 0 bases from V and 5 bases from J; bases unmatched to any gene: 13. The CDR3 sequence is CASSLGRDRDSRETQYF. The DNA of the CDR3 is TGTGCCAGCAGCTTGGGACGCGACCGGGACAGTCGGGAGACCCAGTACTTC.

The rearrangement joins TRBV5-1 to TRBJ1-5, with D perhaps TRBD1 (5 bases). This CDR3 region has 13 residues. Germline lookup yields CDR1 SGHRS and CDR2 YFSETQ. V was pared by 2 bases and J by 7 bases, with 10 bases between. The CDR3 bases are TGCGCCAGCAGCTTTGGAGGGGCCCAGCCCCAGCATTTT. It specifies CASSFGGAQPQHF.

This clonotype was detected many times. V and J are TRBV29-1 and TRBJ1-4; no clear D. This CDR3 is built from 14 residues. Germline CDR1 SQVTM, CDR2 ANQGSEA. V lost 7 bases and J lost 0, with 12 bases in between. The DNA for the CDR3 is TGCAGCGCATTACTGATTGCAACTAATGAAAAACTGTTTTTT. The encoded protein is CSALLIATNEKLFF.

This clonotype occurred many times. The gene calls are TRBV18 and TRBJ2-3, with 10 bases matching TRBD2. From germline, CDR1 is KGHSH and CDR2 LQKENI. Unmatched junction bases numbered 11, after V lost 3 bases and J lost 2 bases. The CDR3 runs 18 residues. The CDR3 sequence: CASSPVRSSGSSTDTQYF. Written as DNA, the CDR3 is TGTGCCAGCTCACCGGTGCGGTCTAGCGGGAGTTCCACAGATACGCAGTATTTT.

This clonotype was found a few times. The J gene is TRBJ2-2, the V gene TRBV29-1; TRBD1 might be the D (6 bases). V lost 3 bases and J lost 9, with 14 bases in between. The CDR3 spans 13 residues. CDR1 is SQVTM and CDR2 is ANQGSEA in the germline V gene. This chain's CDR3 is CSVEENRDRELFF. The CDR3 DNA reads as TGCAGCGTTGAGGAAAACCGGGACAGGGAGCTGTTTTTT.

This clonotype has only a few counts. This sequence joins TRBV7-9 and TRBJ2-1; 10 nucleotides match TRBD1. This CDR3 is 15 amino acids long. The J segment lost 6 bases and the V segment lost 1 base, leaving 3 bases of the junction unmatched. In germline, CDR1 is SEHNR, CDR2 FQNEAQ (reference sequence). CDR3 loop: CASSLVGQGSNEQFF. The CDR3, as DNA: TGTGCCAGCAGCTTAGTGGGACAGGGGTCCAATGAGCAGTTCTTC.

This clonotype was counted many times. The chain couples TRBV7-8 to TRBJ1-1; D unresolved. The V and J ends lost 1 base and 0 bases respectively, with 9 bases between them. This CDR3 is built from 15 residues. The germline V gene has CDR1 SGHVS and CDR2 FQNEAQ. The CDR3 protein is CASSLDDEVNTEAFF. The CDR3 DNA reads TGTGCCAGCAGCTTAGATGATGAGGTGAACACTGAAGCTTTCTTT. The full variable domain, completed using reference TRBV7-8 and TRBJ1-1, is GAGVSQSPRYKVAKRGQDVALRCDPISGHVSLFWYQQALGQGPEFLTYFQNEAQLDKSGLPSDRFFAERPEGSVSTLKIQRTQQEDSAVYLCASSLDDEVNTEAFFGQGTRLTVV.

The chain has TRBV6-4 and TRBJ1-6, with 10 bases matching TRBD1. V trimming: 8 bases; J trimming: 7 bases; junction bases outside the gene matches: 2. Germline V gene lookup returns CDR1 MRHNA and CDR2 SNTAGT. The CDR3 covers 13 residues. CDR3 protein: CASGTGANSPLHF. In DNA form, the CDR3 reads TGTGCCAGCGGGACAGGGGCCAATTCACCCCTCCACTTT.

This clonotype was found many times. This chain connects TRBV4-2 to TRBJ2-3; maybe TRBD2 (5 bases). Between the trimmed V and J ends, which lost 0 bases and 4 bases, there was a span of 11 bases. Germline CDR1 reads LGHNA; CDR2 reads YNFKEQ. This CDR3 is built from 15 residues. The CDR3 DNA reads TGTGCCAGCAGCCAAGATCTAGCCGGTGCAGATACGCAGTATTTT. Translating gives CASSQDLAGADTQYF.

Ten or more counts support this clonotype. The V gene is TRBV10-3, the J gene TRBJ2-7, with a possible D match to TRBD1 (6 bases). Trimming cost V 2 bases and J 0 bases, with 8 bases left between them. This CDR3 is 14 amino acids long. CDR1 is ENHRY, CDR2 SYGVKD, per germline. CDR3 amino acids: CAISEDRSSYEQYF. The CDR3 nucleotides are TGTGCCATCAGTGAGGACAGGAGCTCCTACGAGCAGTACTTC.

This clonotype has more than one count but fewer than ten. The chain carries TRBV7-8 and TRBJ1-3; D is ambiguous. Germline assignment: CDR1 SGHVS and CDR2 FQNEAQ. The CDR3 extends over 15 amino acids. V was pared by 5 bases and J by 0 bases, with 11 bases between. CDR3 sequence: CASSDQLISGNTIYF. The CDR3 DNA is TGTGCCAGCAGCGACCAGTTAATCTCTGGAAACACCATATATTTT.

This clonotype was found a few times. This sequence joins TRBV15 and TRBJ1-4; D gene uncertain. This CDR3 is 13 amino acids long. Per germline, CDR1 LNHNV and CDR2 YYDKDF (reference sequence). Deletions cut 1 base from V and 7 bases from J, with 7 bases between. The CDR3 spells CATSRGPGEKLFF. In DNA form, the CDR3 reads TGTGCCACCAGCAGAGGCCCAGGTGAAAAACTGTTTTTT.

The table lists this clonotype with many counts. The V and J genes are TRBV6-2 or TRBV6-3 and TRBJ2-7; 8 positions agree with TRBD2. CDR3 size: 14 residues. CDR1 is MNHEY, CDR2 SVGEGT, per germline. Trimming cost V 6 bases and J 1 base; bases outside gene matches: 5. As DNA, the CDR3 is TGTGCCAGCAGCTGGACTAGCCTTTCCTACGAGCAGTACGTC. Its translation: CASSWTSLSYEQYV.